This T cell receptor beta chain emerged from a study of early T cells in non-severe SARS-CoV-2 infection. Whole-study context: From unsorted whole blood, bulk RNA was sequenced, and the chains remained unpaired. Study findings and constraints: VDJdb matching favored anti-spike CD8 responses, missing private and CD4 specificities.

Researchers attached unique molecular identifiers to individual cDNA molecules. TCRdb called the 5' RACE reads again in MiXCR, with one record for every CDR3 protein. The data show about 46,000 distinct CDR3 sequences, with roughly 10% seen just once and about 5.3% held by the top ten. This clonotype was seen a handful of times. No antigen is known for it. The CDR3 is made up of 15 amino acids. Germline-derived CDR1 and CDR2 are SGHTA and FQGNSA. Trimming pared 5 bases from V and 0 bases from J, leaving 14 bases between. Specimen: whole blood, collected at baseline. The receptor's source is an adult who was a healthcare worker with PCR-confirmed SARS-CoV-2 infection or an uninfected control (not recorded which). This rearrangement joins TRBV7-2 to TRBJ2-7; D gene unclear. This CDR3 reads CASSESILSSYEQYF. The CDR3 region has the DNA TGTGCCAGCAGCGAATCGATTTTAAGCTCCTACGAGCAGTACTTC.